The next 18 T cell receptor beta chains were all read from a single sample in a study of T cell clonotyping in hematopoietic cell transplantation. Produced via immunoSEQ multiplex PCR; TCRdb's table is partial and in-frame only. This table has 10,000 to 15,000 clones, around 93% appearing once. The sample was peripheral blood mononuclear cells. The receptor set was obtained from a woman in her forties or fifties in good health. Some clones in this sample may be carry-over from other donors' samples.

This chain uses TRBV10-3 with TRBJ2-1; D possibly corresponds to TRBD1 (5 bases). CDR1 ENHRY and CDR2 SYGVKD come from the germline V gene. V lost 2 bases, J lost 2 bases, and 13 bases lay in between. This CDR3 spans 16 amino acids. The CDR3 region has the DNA TGTGCCATCAGTGAGGTGGGCAGGGTTGCCTACAATGAGCAGTTCTTC. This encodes CAISEVGRVAYNEQFF.

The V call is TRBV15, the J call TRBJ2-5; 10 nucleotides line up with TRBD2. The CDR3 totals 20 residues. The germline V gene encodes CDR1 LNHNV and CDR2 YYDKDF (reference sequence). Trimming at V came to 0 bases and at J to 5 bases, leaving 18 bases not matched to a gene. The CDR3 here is CATSRDLVSGSGGLWETQYF. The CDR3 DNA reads TGTGCCACCAGCAGAGATTTGGTTTCGGGTAGCGGGGGGCTCTGGGAGACCCAGTACTTC.

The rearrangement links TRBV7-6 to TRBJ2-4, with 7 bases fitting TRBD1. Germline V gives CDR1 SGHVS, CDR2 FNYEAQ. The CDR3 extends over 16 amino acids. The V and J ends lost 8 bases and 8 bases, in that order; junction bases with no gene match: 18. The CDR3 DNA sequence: TGTGCCAGCGCCCCTGGGTCCATGGGTCAGGGGGACATTCAGTACTTC. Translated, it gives CASAPGSMGQGDIQYF.

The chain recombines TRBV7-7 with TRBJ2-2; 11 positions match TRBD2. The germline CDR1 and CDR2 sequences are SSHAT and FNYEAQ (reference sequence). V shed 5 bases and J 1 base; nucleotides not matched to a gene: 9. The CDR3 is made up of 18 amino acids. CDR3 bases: TGTGCCAGCAGCCCCCTCCCAACTAGCGGGGGGAACACCGGGGAGCTGTTTTTT. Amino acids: CASSPLPTSGGNTGELFF.

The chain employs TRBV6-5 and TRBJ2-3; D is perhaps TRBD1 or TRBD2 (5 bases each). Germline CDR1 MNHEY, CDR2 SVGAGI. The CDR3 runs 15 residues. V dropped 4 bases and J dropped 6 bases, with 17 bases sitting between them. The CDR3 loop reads CASSFLRDPLDTQYF. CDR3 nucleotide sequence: TGTGCCAGCAGTTTCCTCCGGGACCCACTGGATACGCAGTATTTT.

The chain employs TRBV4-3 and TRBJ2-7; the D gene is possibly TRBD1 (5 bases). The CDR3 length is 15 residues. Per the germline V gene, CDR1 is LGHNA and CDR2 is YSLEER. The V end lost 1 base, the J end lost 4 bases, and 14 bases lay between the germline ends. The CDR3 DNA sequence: TGCGCCAGCAGCCAAGTTCCCTTTCCAGGGTACGAGCAGTACTTC. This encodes CASSQVPFPGYEQYF.

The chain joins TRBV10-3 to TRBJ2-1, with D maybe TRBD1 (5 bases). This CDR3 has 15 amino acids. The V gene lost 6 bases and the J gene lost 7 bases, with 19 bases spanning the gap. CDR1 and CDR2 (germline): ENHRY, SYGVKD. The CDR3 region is CAISNPRGLGNEQFF. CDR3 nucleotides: TGTGCCATCAGCAACCCAAGGGGCTTGGGAAATGAGCAGTTCTTC.

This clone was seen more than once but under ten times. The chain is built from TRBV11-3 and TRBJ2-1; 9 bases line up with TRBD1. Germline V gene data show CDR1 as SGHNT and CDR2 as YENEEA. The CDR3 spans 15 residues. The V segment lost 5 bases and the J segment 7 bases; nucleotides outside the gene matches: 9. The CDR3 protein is CASSPGQGRLNEQFF. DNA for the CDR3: TGTGCCAGCAGCCCAGGACAGGGGAGATTAAATGAGCAGTTCTTC.

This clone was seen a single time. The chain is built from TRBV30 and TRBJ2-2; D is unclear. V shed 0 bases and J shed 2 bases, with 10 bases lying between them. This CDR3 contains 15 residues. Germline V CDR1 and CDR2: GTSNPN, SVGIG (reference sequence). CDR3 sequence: CAWSVLPTNTGELFF. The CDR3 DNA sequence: TGTGCCTGGAGTGTACTCCCTACCAACACCGGGGAGCTGTTTTTT. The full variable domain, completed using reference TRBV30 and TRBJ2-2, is SQTIHQWPATLVQPVGSPLSLECTVEGTSNPNLYWYRQAAGRGLQLLFYSVGIGQISSEVPQNLSASRPQDRQFILSSKKLLLSDSGFYLCAWSVLPTNTGELFFGEGSRLTVL.

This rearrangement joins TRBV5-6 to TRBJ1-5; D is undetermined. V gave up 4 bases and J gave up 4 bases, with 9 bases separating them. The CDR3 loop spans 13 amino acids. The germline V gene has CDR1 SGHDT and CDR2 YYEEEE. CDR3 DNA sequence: TGTGCCAGCAGCCAGCGGTCTAATCAGCCCCAGCATTTT. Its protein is CASSQRSNQPQHF.

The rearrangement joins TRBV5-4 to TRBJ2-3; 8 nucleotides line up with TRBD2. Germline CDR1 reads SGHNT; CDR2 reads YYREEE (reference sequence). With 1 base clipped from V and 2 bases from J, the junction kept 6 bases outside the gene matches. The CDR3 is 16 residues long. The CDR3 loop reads CASSLSAGGHTDTQYF. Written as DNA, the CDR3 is TGTGCCAGCAGCTTGAGTGCGGGGGGACACACAGATACGCAGTATTTT.

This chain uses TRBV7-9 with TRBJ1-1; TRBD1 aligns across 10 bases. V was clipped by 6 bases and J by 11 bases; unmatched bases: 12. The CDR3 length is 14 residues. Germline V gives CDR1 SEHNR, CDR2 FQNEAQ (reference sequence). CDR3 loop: CASRSAGTGDIAFF. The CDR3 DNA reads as TGTGCCAGCAGATCGGCCGGGACAGGGGATATTGCTTTCTTT.

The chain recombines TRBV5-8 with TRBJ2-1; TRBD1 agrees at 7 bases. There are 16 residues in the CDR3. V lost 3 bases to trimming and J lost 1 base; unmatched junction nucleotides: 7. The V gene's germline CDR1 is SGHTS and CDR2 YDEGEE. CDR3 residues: CASSSQTGLSYNEQFF. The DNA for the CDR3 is TGTGCCAGCAGCTCGCAGACAGGGCTATCCTACAATGAGCAGTTCTTC.

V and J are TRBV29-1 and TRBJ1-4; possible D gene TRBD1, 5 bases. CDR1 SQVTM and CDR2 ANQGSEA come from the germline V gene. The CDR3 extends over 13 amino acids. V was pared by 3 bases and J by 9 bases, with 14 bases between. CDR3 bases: TGCAGCGTTGAGTTTGCGGGACCCAAAAAACTGTTTTTT. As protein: CSVEFAGPKKLFF. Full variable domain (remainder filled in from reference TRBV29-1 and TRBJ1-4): SAVISQKPSRDICQRGTSLTIQCQVDSQVTMMFWYRQQPGQSLTLIATANQGSEATYESGFVIDKFPISRPNLTFSTLTVSNMSPEDSSIYLCSVEFAGPKKLFFGSGTQLSVL.

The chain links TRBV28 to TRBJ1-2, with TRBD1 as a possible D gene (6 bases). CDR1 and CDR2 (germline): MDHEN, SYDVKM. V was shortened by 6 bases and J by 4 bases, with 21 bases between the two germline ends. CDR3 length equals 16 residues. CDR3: CASSRGWRGGGYGYTF. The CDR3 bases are TGTGCCAGCAGCCGGGGATGGCGAGGGGGAGGCTATGGCTACACCTTC.

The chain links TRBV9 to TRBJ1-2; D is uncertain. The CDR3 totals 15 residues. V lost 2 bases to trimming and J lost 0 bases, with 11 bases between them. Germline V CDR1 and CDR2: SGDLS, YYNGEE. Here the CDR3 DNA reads TGTGCCAGCAGCGTGGCCGCGGGGACTAACTATGGCTACACCTTC. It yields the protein CASSVAAGTNYGYTF. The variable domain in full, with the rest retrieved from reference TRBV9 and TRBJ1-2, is DSGVTQTPKHLITATGQRVTLRCSPRSGDLSVYWYQQSLDQGLQFLIQYYNGEERAKGNILERFSAQQFPDLHSELNLSSLELGDSALYFCASSVAAGTNYGYTFGSGTRLTVV.

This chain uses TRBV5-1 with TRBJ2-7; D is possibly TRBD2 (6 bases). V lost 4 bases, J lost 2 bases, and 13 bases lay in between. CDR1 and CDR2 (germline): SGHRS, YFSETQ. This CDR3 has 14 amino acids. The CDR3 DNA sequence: TGCGCCAGCAGCCCTTCGACGGGAGCCTACGAGCAGTACTTC. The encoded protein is CASSPSTGAYEQYF.

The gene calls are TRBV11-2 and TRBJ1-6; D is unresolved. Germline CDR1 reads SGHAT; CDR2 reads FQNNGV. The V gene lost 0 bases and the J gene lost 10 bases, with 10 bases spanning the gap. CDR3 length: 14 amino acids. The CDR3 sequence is CASSLEVGESPLHF. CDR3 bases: TGTGCCAGCAGCTTAGAAGTCGGGGAATCACCCCTCCACTTT. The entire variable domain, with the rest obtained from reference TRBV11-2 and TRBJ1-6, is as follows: EAGVAQSPRYKIIEKRQSVAFWCNPISGHATLYWYQQILGQGPKLLIQFQNNGVVDDSQLPKDRFSAERLKGVDSTLKIQPAKLEDSAVYLCASSLEVGESPLHFGNGTRLTVT.